Listed below are T cell receptor beta chains from one sample, sequenced in a study of CD8 T cells in Susac syndrome. MiXCR was run by TCRdb on the immunoSEQ multiplex PCR reads, yielding one entry per CDR3 protein. The sample has 95,000 to 150,000 distinct CDR3 sequences; roughly 95% are singletons. Sequencing was performed on CD4+ T cells from PBMCs. These receptors all stem from a human donor with Susac syndrome. The CDR3 runs from the conserved cysteine through the conserved F or W. Fields, in order: clone size, V gene, D gene, J gene, CDR3 DNA, CDR3 protein. A D gene is named only where the DNA matches it firmly. For some rows the clone size is stated as once, few or many, or as a class when expanded; others skip it.

abundance: -; v_gene: TRBV20-1; d_gene: TRBD1; j_gene: TRBJ1-2; CDR3nt: TGCAGTGCTTCACAGGGGGCCGGCGGCTACACCTTC; CDR3aa: CSASQGAGGYTF
abundance: once; v_gene: TRBV15; d_gene: TRBD2; j_gene: TRBJ2-5; CDR3nt: TGTGCCACCAGCAGGGATAGCGGGAGGGCCATTGAGACCCAGTACTTC; CDR3aa: CATSRDSGRAIETQYF
abundance: -; v_gene: TRBV11-2; d_gene: TRBD2; j_gene: TRBJ2-5; CDR3nt: TGTGCCAGCAGCTTAGTGGGGAGGGCGACCCAGTACTTC; CDR3aa: CASSLVGRATQYF
abundance: -; v_gene: TRBV20-1; d_gene: -; j_gene: TRBJ2-7; CDR3nt: TGCAGTGAAGCCCTTATAGGGTACGAGCAGTACTTC; CDR3aa: CSEALIGYEQYF
abundance: -; v_gene: TRBV7-9; d_gene: TRBD2; j_gene: TRBJ2-7; CDR3nt: TGTGCCAGCAGCGTTAGCGGGAGATACGAGCAGTACTTC; CDR3aa: CASSVSGRYEQYF
abundance: -; v_gene: TRBV29-1; d_gene: -; j_gene: TRBJ2-5; CDR3nt: TGCAGCGTTACGGGCCGGCAAGAGACCCAGTACTTC; CDR3aa: CSVTGRQETQYF
abundance: -; v_gene: TRBV29-1; d_gene: -; j_gene: TRBJ1-1; CDR3nt: TGCAGCGTCAAGACTGGGCCTCACACTGAAGCTTTCTTT; CDR3aa: CSVKTGPHTEAFF
abundance: -; v_gene: TRBV29-1; d_gene: TRBD1; j_gene: TRBJ2-3; CDR3nt: TGCAGCGCCGCCGAGAGGGATTACAGACAGGGGGCGCGGGTAATAGATACGCAGTATTTT; CDR3aa: CSAAERDYRQGARVIDTQYF
abundance: -; v_gene: TRBV9; d_gene: TRBD1; j_gene: TRBJ1-2; CDR3nt: TGTGCCAGCAGCGCCGGGACAGGGCCTAACTATGGCTACACCTTC; CDR3aa: CASSAGTGPNYGYTF
abundance: -; v_gene: TRBV28; d_gene: -; j_gene: TRBJ2-5; CDR3nt: TGTGCCAGCCTGGGGATACAAGAGACCCAGTACTTC; CDR3aa: CASLGIQETQYF
abundance: -; v_gene: TRBV5-1; d_gene: TRBD1; j_gene: TRBJ2-1; CDR3nt: TGCGCCAGCAGCTGGGACAGGGTAGCCTACAATGAGCAGTTCTTC; CDR3aa: CASSWDRVAYNEQFF
abundance: -; v_gene: TRBV20-1; d_gene: -; j_gene: TRBJ1-2; CDR3nt: TGCAGTGCTAGAGATCTTGCTGGACGAAATACACGGAACTATGGCTACACCTTC; CDR3aa: CSARDLAGRNTRNYGYTF
abundance: -; v_gene: TRBV3-1; d_gene: TRBD1; j_gene: TRBJ1-5; CDR3nt: TGTGCCAGCAGCCGACAGGGGGCTGGCAATCAGCCCCAGCATTTT; CDR3aa: CASSRQGAGNQPQHF
abundance: once; v_gene: TRBV29-1; d_gene: TRBD2; j_gene: TRBJ2-3; CDR3nt: TGCAGCGTTGTACTAGCGGGATTCCTTGGTACGCAGTATTTT; CDR3aa: CSVVLAGFLGTQYF
abundance: -; v_gene: TRBV7-9; d_gene: TRBD1; j_gene: TRBJ2-5; CDR3nt: TGTGCCAGCAGCTTGGCAGGGGGAGAGACCCAGTACTTC; CDR3aa: CASSLAGGETQYF
abundance: -; v_gene: TRBV6-5; d_gene: -; j_gene: TRBJ2-5; CDR3nt: TGTGCCAGCAGTGAAGAGAGAAAAGAGACCCAGTACTTC; CDR3aa: CASSEERKETQYF
abundance: -; v_gene: TRBV15; d_gene: TRBD1; j_gene: TRBJ2-2; CDR3nt: TGTGCCACCAGCTCAACCCGCACAGGGGCCGCGGACACCGGGGAGCTGTTTTTT; CDR3aa: CATSSTRTGAADTGELFF
abundance: -; v_gene: TRBV24-1; d_gene: -; j_gene: TRBJ1-5; CDR3nt: TGTGCCACCAGTGGGGCAGGGAATCAGCCCCAGCATTTT; CDR3aa: CATSGAGNQPQHF
abundance: -; v_gene: TRBV9; d_gene: TRBD2; j_gene: TRBJ2-3; CDR3nt: TGTGCCAGCAGCCCGCTGGCGACTAGCGGGAGGCCAGATACGCAGTATTTT; CDR3aa: CASSPLATSGRPDTQYF
abundance: -; v_gene: TRBV20-1; d_gene: -; j_gene: TRBJ2-5; CDR3nt: TGCAGTGCTAGAGTGGCGGCGCGGTGGGAGACCCAGTACTTC; CDR3aa: CSARVAARWETQYF
abundance: once; v_gene: TRBV19; d_gene: TRBD2; j_gene: TRBJ2-1; CDR3nt: TGTGCCAGTAGTATATCCAGCGGGAGGGCCCAGCAGTTCTTC; CDR3aa: CASSISSGRAQQFF
abundance: -; v_gene: TRBV20-1; d_gene: TRBD1; j_gene: TRBJ1-5; CDR3nt: TGCAGTGCTAGGTGGGACAGAGAGGGCGGTCAGCCCCAGCATTTT; CDR3aa: CSARWDREGGQPQHF
abundance: -; v_gene: TRBV6-5; d_gene: -; j_gene: TRBJ2-5; CDR3nt: TGTGCCAGCAGGGTAGCGCTGTCAGGGACCCAGTACTTC; CDR3aa: CASRVALSGTQYF
abundance: -; v_gene: TRBV7-7; d_gene: -; j_gene: TRBJ2-5; CDR3nt: TGTGCTAGCAGCCTCCGTCAGGGGGAGACCCAGTACTTC; CDR3aa: CASSLRQGETQYF
abundance: -; v_gene: TRBV29-1; d_gene: -; j_gene: TRBJ2-3; CDR3nt: TGCAGCGTTGGTGCGGTTACGTCGACAGATACGCAGTATTTT; CDR3aa: CSVGAVTSTDTQYF
abundance: once; v_gene: TRBV29-1; d_gene: -; j_gene: TRBJ2-3; CDR3nt: TGCAGCACCTCTAGCGCGGCAGATACGCAGTATTTT; CDR3aa: CSTSSAADTQYF
abundance: -; v_gene: TRBV5-4; d_gene: TRBD1; j_gene: TRBJ1-2; CDR3nt: TGTGCCAGCAGCCCAACCCCGGGACAGGGGGCTGGCTACACCTTC; CDR3aa: CASSPTPGQGAGYTF
abundance: -; v_gene: TRBV5-6; d_gene: TRBD1; j_gene: TRBJ1-2; CDR3nt: TGTGCCAGCAGCCCGGACAGGAGCCCTTATGGCTACACCTTC; CDR3aa: CASSPDRSPYGYTF
abundance: -; v_gene: TRBV7-2; d_gene: -; j_gene: TRBJ2-7; CDR3nt: TGTGCCAGCAGCTTGGCGACTAGGGGGGAGCAGTACTTC; CDR3aa: CASSLATRGEQYF
abundance: -; v_gene: TRBV3-1; d_gene: -; j_gene: TRBJ2-3; CDR3nt: TGTGCCAGCAGCCGGACCAGGGATACGCAGTATTTT; CDR3aa: CASSRTRDTQYF
abundance: -; v_gene: TRBV9; d_gene: -; j_gene: TRBJ2-1; CDR3nt: TGTGCCAGCAGCGGACCTACTGGCTACAATGAGCAGTTCTTC; CDR3aa: CASSGPTGYNEQFF
abundance: -; v_gene: TRBV20-1; d_gene: -; j_gene: TRBJ1-4; CDR3nt: TGCAGTGCTCTGCTAGGCAGGAGGGAAAAACTGTTTTTT; CDR3aa: CSALLGRREKLFF
abundance: -; v_gene: TRBV7-2; d_gene: -; j_gene: TRBJ2-4; CDR3nt: TGTGCCAGCAGCTTAAGACGGGGGAGGTCCATTCAGTACTTC; CDR3aa: CASSLRRGRSIQYF
abundance: -; v_gene: TRBV20-1; d_gene: TRBD2; j_gene: TRBJ2-1; CDR3nt: TGCAGTGCTAGAGATCCCATTGGACTAGTCCGTTACAATGAGCAGTTCTTC; CDR3aa: CSARDPIGLVRYNEQFF
abundance: -; v_gene: TRBV29-1; d_gene: -; j_gene: TRBJ2-1; CDR3nt: TGCAGCGTTGGAAGGGGAACTGGCTGGCATGAGCAGTTCTTC; CDR3aa: CSVGRGTGWHEQFF
abundance: -; v_gene: TRBV5-4; d_gene: TRBD2; j_gene: TRBJ2-5; CDR3nt: TGTGCCAGCAGCCGAGGCACTAGCGGGAGTCGAGAGACCCAGTACTTC; CDR3aa: CASSRGTSGSRETQYF
abundance: -; v_gene: TRBV6-2/TRBV6-3; d_gene: TRBD1; j_gene: TRBJ2-7; CDR3nt: TGTGCCAGCAGTGGTTGGGACAGGGTGACGAGCGAGCAGTACTTC; CDR3aa: CASSGWDRVTSEQYF
abundance: -; v_gene: TRBV10-3; d_gene: TRBD2; j_gene: TRBJ2-2; CDR3nt: TGTGCCATCAAGACCGGGACTACCAACACCGGGGAGCTGTTTTTT; CDR3aa: CAIKTGTTNTGELFF
abundance: -; v_gene: TRBV12-3/TRBV12-4; d_gene: -; j_gene: TRBJ2-7; CDR3nt: TGTGCCAGCAAGTCAGGGTACGAGCAGTACTTC; CDR3aa: CASKSGYEQYF
abundance: -; v_gene: TRBV20-1; d_gene: TRBD1; j_gene: TRBJ1-2; CDR3nt: TGCAGTGCTCCGGGACAGGGGGCAATAGGTGGCTACACCTTC; CDR3aa: CSAPGQGAIGGYTF
abundance: -; v_gene: TRBV10-3; d_gene: TRBD1; j_gene: TRBJ1-2; CDR3nt: TGTGCCATCAAGGCAGGGGGGCCCTATGGCTACACCTTC; CDR3aa: CAIKAGGPYGYTF
abundance: -; v_gene: TRBV20-1; d_gene: TRBD2; j_gene: TRBJ2-1; CDR3nt: TGCAGTGCTTTGGATAGCGGGCTTTCCTACAATGAGCAGTTCTTC; CDR3aa: CSALDSGLSYNEQFF
abundance: -; v_gene: TRBV15; d_gene: -; j_gene: TRBJ1-1; CDR3nt: TGTGCCACCAGCGTTCAGGGAAACACTGAAGCTTTCTTT; CDR3aa: CATSVQGNTEAFF
abundance: -; v_gene: TRBV5-1; d_gene: -; j_gene: TRBJ2-7; CDR3nt: TGCGCCAGCAGCGCCCTGCGGGGTACCTACGAGCAGTACTTC; CDR3aa: CASSALRGTYEQYF
abundance: -; v_gene: TRBV28; d_gene: -; j_gene: TRBJ1-4; CDR3nt: TGTGCCAGCAGTTTAGACGGAACGGAGGGCCCGTTTTTT; CDR3aa: CASSLDGTEGPFF
abundance: -; v_gene: TRBV5-1; d_gene: -; j_gene: TRBJ2-7; CDR3nt: TGCGCCAGCAGTAACGAGGAATCCTACGAGCAGTACTTC; CDR3aa: CASSNEESYEQYF
abundance: -; v_gene: TRBV9; d_gene: -; j_gene: TRBJ2-3; CDR3nt: TGTGCCAGCACCCGGGGTCGGCCGCAGTATTTT; CDR3aa: CASTRGRPQYF
abundance: -; v_gene: TRBV7-9; d_gene: -; j_gene: TRBJ1-2; CDR3nt: TGTGCCAGCAGCTTAGCGACCACGGGTAACACCTTC; CDR3aa: CASSLATTGNTF
abundance: -; v_gene: TRBV11-1; d_gene: -; j_gene: TRBJ2-1; CDR3nt: TGTGCCAGCAGCCTCTCGGCCGAGCAGTTCTTC; CDR3aa: CASSLSAEQFF
abundance: -; v_gene: TRBV2; d_gene: -; j_gene: TRBJ2-1; CDR3nt: TGTGCCAGCGGGATCAGCTCCTACAATGAGCAGTTCTTC; CDR3aa: CASGISSYNEQFF
abundance: -; v_gene: TRBV20-1; d_gene: -; j_gene: TRBJ1-5; CDR3nt: TGCAGTGTCGTGACAGTTCCCAATCAGCCCCAGCATTTT; CDR3aa: CSVVTVPNQPQHF
abundance: -; v_gene: TRBV20-1; d_gene: TRBD2; j_gene: TRBJ2-3; CDR3nt: TGCAGTGCTACCCTTAGCGGGAGGGGAGATACGCAGTATTTT; CDR3aa: CSATLSGRGDTQYF
abundance: -; v_gene: TRBV13; d_gene: TRBD1; j_gene: TRBJ2-7; CDR3nt: TGTGCCAGCAGCTTCAAAAGCCGGAGACAGGGGGCATACGAGCAGTACTTC; CDR3aa: CASSFKSRRQGAYEQYF
abundance: -; v_gene: TRBV29-1; d_gene: TRBD1; j_gene: TRBJ1-2; CDR3nt: TGCAGCGCCGGATTGACAGGGGACTATGGCTACACCTTC; CDR3aa: CSAGLTGDYGYTF
abundance: -; v_gene: TRBV19; d_gene: -; j_gene: TRBJ2-2; CDR3nt: TGTGCCAGTAGTACAGGGGCGAACACCGGGGAGCTGTTTTTT; CDR3aa: CASSTGANTGELFF